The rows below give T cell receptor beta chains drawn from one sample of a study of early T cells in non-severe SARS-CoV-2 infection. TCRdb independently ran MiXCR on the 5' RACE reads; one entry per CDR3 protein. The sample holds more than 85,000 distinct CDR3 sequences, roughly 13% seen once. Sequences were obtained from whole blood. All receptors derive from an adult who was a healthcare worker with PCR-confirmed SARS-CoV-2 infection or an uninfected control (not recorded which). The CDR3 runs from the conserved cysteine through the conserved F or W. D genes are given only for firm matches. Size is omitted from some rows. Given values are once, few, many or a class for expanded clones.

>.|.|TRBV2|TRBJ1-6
TGTGCCAGCAAGAGGACTAGCTCCTATAATTCACCCCTCCACTTT
CASKRTSSYNSPLHF
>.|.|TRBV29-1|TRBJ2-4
TGCAGCGTTAGTGTCAGGGGAGAGGCCAAAAACATTCAGTACTTC
CSVSVRGEAKNIQYF
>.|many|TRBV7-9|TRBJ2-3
TGTGCCAGCAGCCCCCAAGCCGAAGATACGCAGTATTTT
CASSPQAEDTQYF
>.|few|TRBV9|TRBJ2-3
TGTGCCAGCAGCGTAGAACGGACAGATACGCAGTATTTT
CASSVERTDTQYF
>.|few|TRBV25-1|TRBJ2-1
TGTGCCAGCAGTGGGACTCACAATGAGCAGTTCTTC
CASSGTHNEQFF
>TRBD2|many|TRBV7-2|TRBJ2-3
TGTGCCAGCAGCTTATTACTTTCTAGCGGGAGTGGGGATACGCAGTATTTT
CASSLLLSSGSGDTQYF
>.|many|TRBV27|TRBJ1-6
TGTGCCAGCAGTTTAGGGCAGAGAAATTCACCCCTCCACTTT
CASSLGQRNSPLHF
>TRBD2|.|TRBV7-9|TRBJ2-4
TGTGCCAGCAGCTTAGGTGCGGGAGGGATCGCCAAAAACATTCAGTACTTC
CASSLGAGGIAKNIQYF
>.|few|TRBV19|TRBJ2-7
TGTGCCAGTAGTATTTCGGACAGCGGGGCTTACGAGCAGTACTTC
CASSISDSGAYEQYF
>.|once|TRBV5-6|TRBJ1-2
TGTGCCAGCAGCCTCCTCCCAAGTCTGGCCTATGGCTACACCTTC
CASSLLPSLAYGYTF
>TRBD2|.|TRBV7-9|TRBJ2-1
TGTGCCAGCAGCTTAGGACTAGCGGGTTTCAATGAGCAGTTCTTC
CASSLGLAGFNEQFF
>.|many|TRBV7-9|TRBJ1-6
TGTGCCAGCAGCCGGGCCCCGGCCCGGCCTTCACCCCTCCACTTT
CASSRAPARPSPLHF
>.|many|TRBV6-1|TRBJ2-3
TGTGCCAGCAGATCCGGGATAAACACAGATACGCAGTATTTT
CASRSGINTDTQYF
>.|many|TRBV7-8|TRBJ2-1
TGTGCCAGCAGCCCATCCGGGACTTCTAATGAGCAGTTCTTC
CASSPSGTSNEQFF
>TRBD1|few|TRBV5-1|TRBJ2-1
TGCGCCAGCAGCTCCGGACAGGGCTACAATGAGCAGTTCTTC
CASSSGQGYNEQFF
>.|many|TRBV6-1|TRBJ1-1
TGTGCCAGCTCTAGCGTGGGCCGGGAAGCTTTCTTT
CASSSVGREAFF
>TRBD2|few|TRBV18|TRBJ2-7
TGTGCCAGCTCACAATCCTCTAGCGGGAGTCTCGAGCAGTACTTC
CASSQSSSGSLEQYF
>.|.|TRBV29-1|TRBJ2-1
TGCAGCGTTGGGGGTCCTGAGCAGTTCTTC
CSVGGPEQFF
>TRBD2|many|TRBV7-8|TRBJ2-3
TGTGCCAGCAGCTTAAGGAATGGCGGGGGTATCACAGATACGCAGTATTTT
CASSLRNGGGITDTQYF
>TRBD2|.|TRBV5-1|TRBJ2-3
TGCGCCAGCAGCTCTGGGAGGGTGCCAGATACGCAGTATTTT
CASSSGRVPDTQYF
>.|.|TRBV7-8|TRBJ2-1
TGTGCCAGCAGCATAAAGCGGGCCAATGAGCAGTTCTTC
CASSIKRANEQFF
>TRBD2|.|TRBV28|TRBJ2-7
TGTGCCAGCAGTCTTAGCGGGACCTTCTACGAGCAGTACTTC
CASSLSGTFYEQYF
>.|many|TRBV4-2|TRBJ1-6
TGTGCCAGCAGCCCCTTGTGGGGCTTGAATAATTCACCCCTCCACTTT
CASSPLWGLNNSPLHF
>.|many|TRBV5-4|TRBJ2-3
TGTGCCAGCAGCCTTGGGACGGGCCGTACCACAGATACGCAGTATTTT
CASSLGTGRTTDTQYF
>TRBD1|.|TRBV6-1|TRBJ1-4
TGTGCCAGCAGAATAACAGGGGCTAATGAAAAACTGTTTTTT
CASRITGANEKLFF
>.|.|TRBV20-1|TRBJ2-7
TGCAGTGACTCGCGGGGATTCGAGCAGTACTTC
CSDSRGFEQYF
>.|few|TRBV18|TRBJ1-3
TGTGCCAGCTCAACCCAGGGCGTCTCTGGAAACACCATATATTTT
CASSTQGVSGNTIYF
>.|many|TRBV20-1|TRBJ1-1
TGCAGTGCTAGAGACCGGGACAACATGAACACTGAAGCTTTCTTT
CSARDRDNMNTEAFF
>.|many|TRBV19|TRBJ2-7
TGTGCCAGTAGTATACAAGGGTACGAGCAGTACTTC
CASSIQGYEQYF
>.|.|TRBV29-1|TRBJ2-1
TGCAGCGTTGACAGGGTATATGAGCAGTTCTTC
CSVDRVYEQFF
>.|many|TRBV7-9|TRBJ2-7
TGTGCCAGCAGCTCCCTCCCAGGGAAGGCCTACGAGCAGTACTTC
CASSSLPGKAYEQYF
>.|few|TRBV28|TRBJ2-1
TGTGCCAGCAGTTTTGTCCCCCTGGGGGCGGATGAGCAGTTCTTC
CASSFVPLGADEQFF